Each of the 21 T cell receptor beta chains below was sequenced from the same sample in a study of shared clonotypes between healthy human individuals. Naive CD8 cells lacked CD45RO and underwent positive selection for CCR7, leaving out terminally differentiated effector memory CD45RA+ cells. Using immunoSEQ multiplex PCR, the repertoire was profiled, and TCRdb retains in-frame clones only, with some absent. The sample shows about 700,000 clones, 92% of them seen only once. Source material: naive CD8+ T cells sorted from blood. The receptors shown here come from a man under 40 in good health.

This chain links TRBV27 with TRBJ2-1; TRBD2 matches 8 bases. V was pared by 6 bases and J by 0 bases, with 1 base of the junction left unmatched. Germline loops: CDR1 MNHEY, CDR2 SMNVEV (reference sequence). This CDR3 spans 14 amino acids. CDR3 region: CASSAGGSYNEQFF. The CDR3 DNA sequence: TGTGCCAGCAGCGCGGGGGGCTCCTACAATGAGCAGTTCTTC.

The J gene is TRBJ1-4, the V gene TRBV19; D remains unclear. From germline, CDR1 is LNHDA and CDR2 SQIVND (reference sequence). CDR3 length: 15 amino acids. The V gene lost 5 bases and the J gene lost 7 bases, with 17 bases spanning the gap. This CDR3 reads CASSLSPNSGEKLFF. CDR3 DNA sequence: TGTGCCAGTAGTCTTTCCCCAAACTCGGGTGAAAAACTGTTTTTT.

This clone was observed a single time. This chain links TRBV7-9 with TRBJ2-7, with TRBD1 as a possible D gene (6 bases). In germline, CDR1 is SEHNR, CDR2 FQNEAQ (reference sequence). The CDR3 sequence is 16 residues long. Trimming shortened V by 4 bases and J by 3 bases, and 19 bases separated the two germline ends. The CDR3, as DNA: TGTGCCAGCAGCTCATCAACAGGGTGGTACGGCTACGAGCAGTACTTC. Amino acid sequence: CASSSSTGWYGYEQYF.

This clone was recorded once. The rearrangement joins TRBV7-9 to TRBJ2-7; 9 bases are shared with TRBD1. The CDR3 loop spans 16 amino acids. The V segment lost 5 bases and the J segment 2 bases; nucleotides outside the gene matches: 10. The V gene's germline CDR1 is SEHNR and CDR2 FQNEAQ (reference sequence). This CDR3 is CASSPSPGTGPYEQYF. CDR3 in DNA: TGTGCCAGCAGCCCGAGTCCCGGGACAGGGCCCTACGAGCAGTACTTC.

CDR3: CASTGTGGAGDTQYF. In nucleotides, the CDR3 is TGTGCCAGCACCGGAACAGGGGGCGCCGGAGATACGCAGTATTTT. V and J are TRBV6-5 and TRBJ2-3; 9 bases line up with TRBD1. The CDR3 has 15 residues. V lost 7 bases and J lost 5; bases outside the gene matches: 10. CDR1 MNHEY and CDR2 SVGAGI come from the germline V gene.

The genes are TRBV7-6 and TRBJ2-5; D assignment may be TRBD1 or TRBD2 (5 bases each). This CDR3 is 14 amino acids long. Germline CDR1 reads SGHVS; CDR2 reads FNYEAQ. Deletions cut 4 bases from V and 6 bases from J, with 15 bases between. Here the CDR3 reads CASSWEWTSKTQYF. CDR3 nucleotide sequence: TGTGCCAGCAGCTGGGAGTGGACATCTAAGACCCAGTACTTC.

J is TRBJ1-2 and V is TRBV29-1; D possibly corresponds to TRBD1 (5 bases). V was pared by 3 bases and J by 3 bases, with 14 bases between. CDR3 length: 14 amino acids. Germline V CDR1 and CDR2: SQVTM, ANQGSEA. The CDR3 spells CSVEVVGRDYGYTF. CDR3 DNA: TGCAGCGTTGAGGTGGTTGGCAGGGACTATGGCTACACCTTC.

This clone showed up just once. This sequence joins TRBV29-1 and TRBJ2-5; perhaps TRBD1 as D (6 bases). CDR3 length equals 14 residues. V was cut by 1 base and J by 4 bases, with 13 bases left in between. Germline V CDR1 and CDR2: SQVTM, ANQGSEA. The CDR3 bases are TGCAGCGTTGAAGGACAGGCGAAAGGAGAGACCCAGTACTTC. Its protein product is CSVEGQAKGETQYF.

The V gene is TRBV25-1, the J gene TRBJ1-5, with D hard to call. The CDR3 loop spans 14 amino acids. CDR1 is MGHDK and CDR2 is SYGVNS in the germline V gene. Trimming removed 4 bases from V and 3 bases from J, with 10 bases in between. DNA for the CDR3: TGTGCCAGCAGTGTAACAGCCACCAATCAGCCCCAGCATTTT. This sequence encodes CASSVTATNQPQHF. The full variable domain, completed using reference TRBV25-1 and TRBJ1-5, is EADIYQTPRYLVIGTGKKITLECSQTMGHDKMYWYQQDPGMELHLIHYSYGVNSTEKGDLSSESTVSRIRTEHFPLTLESARPSHTSQYLCASSVTATNQPQHFGDGTRLSIL.

This rearrangement joins TRBV5-1 to TRBJ1-4; the D is unclear. Germline loops: CDR1 SGHRS, CDR2 YFSETQ. V lost 4 bases, J lost 2 bases, and 21 bases lay in between. CDR3 length: 18 amino acids. In DNA, the CDR3 is TGCGCCAGCAGCCCAAGTGGTTTGTGGGTCAGGACTAATGAAAAACTGTTTTTT. Residues: CASSPSGLWVRTNEKLFF.

A single count supports this clone. The chain carries TRBV7-9 and TRBJ2-7, with TRBD2 identical over 11 bases. The germline V gene has CDR1 SEHNR and CDR2 FQNEAQ (reference sequence). Losses at the gene ends were 4 bases for V and 4 bases for J; bases not matched to a gene: 3. There are 14 residues in the CDR3. The CDR3 protein is CASSWGTSGYEQYF. DNA of the CDR3: TGTGCCAGCAGCTGGGGGACTAGCGGTTACGAGCAGTACTTC.

The chain couples TRBV27 to TRBJ1-5, with a weak D call TRBD1 (5 bases). The CDR3 is made up of 13 amino acids. V lost 6 bases to trimming and J lost 5 bases, with 11 bases between them. Germline values: CDR1 MNHEY, CDR2 SMNVEV (reference sequence). CDR3 nucleotide sequence: TGTGCCAGCAGGGCCAGGGTCTATCAGCCCCAGCATTTT. Its protein is CASRARVYQPQHF.

V is TRBV7-2 and J is TRBJ2-3; D gene ambiguous. The CDR3 consists of 12 residues. Looked up from germline, CDR1 is SGHTA and CDR2 is FQGNSA. Trimming cost V 5 bases and J 4 bases, with 7 bases left between them. The CDR3 DNA follows: TGTGCCAGCAGCCGGGTGGCAGATACGCAGTATTTT. Amino acid sequence: CASSRVADTQYF.

The chain joins TRBV19 to TRBJ1-1, with D uncertain. The CDR3 is 13 amino acids. V dropped 4 bases and J dropped 4 bases, with 10 bases sitting between them. Germline-derived CDR1 and CDR2 are LNHDA and SQIVND (reference sequence). This CDR3 is CASSSGMATEAFF. CDR3 nucleotides: TGTGCCAGTAGTAGCGGCATGGCCACTGAAGCTTTCTTT.

The V gene is TRBV6-5, the J gene TRBJ2-1, with TRBD1 matching over 8 bases. The CDR3 runs to 15 residues. V was clipped by 5 bases and J by 4 bases; unmatched bases: 7. Germline assignment: CDR1 MNHEY and CDR2 SVGAGI. The CDR3 sequence is CASSTGQGKYNEQFF. The CDR3 DNA reads TGTGCCAGCAGTACCGGACAGGGAAAGTACAATGAGCAGTTCTTC.

The chain links TRBV5-8 to TRBJ2-7, with D perhaps matching TRBD2 (7 bases). Trimming removed 6 bases from V and 2 bases from J, with 30 bases in between. Germline V gene lookup returns CDR1 SGHTS and CDR2 YDEGEE. The CDR3 is made up of 19 amino acids. DNA for the CDR3: TGTGCCAGCAATCTGGGAGGGGGAGCCCTACTCTATAACACCTACGAGCAGTACTTC. This encodes CASNLGGGALLYNTYEQYF. Looking up the rest from reference TRBV5-8 and TRBJ2-7 gives the full variable domain: EAGVTQSPTHLIKTRGQQATLRCSPISGHTSVYWYQQALGLGLQFLLWYDEGEERNRGNFPPRFSGRQFPNYSSELNVNALELEDSALYLCASNLGGGALLYNTYEQYFGPGTRLTVT.

V and J are TRBV28 and TRBJ1-4; a weak D match, TRBD1 (5 bases). The ends were cut back, 5 bases at V and 5 bases at J, with 18 bases in the middle. The CDR3 contains 16 residues. From germline, CDR1 is MDHEN and CDR2 SYDVKM. The CDR3 loop reads CASSPNSGTRNEKLFF. In nucleotides, the CDR3 is TGTGCCAGCAGTCCGAACTCCGGGACTCGGAATGAAAAACTGTTTTTT.

A remark on this clone: The same CDR3 arises from other DNA sequences in this sample as well. The chain combines TRBV27 with TRBJ2-2; D is uncertain. The V end lost 0 bases, the J end lost 5 bases, and 4 bases lay between the germline ends. This CDR3 is built from 13 residues. The germline V gene encodes CDR1 MNHEY and CDR2 SMNVEV (reference sequence). This CDR3 is CASSLSPTGELFF. The CDR3 coding sequence is TGTGCCAGCAGTTTATCTCCGACCGGGGAGCTGTTTTTT.

The chain links TRBV5-1 to TRBJ2-5; 7 positions match TRBD1. Germline CDR1 SGHRS, CDR2 YFSETQ. The CDR3 is 15 amino acids. V trimming: 2 bases; J trimming: 3 bases; junction bases outside the gene matches: 7. The CDR3: CASSFPLTGKETQYF. CDR3 bases: TGCGCCAGCAGCTTCCCTTTGACAGGGAAAGAGACCCAGTACTTC. The complete variable domain, with remaining parts taken from reference TRBV5-1 and TRBJ2-5, reads KAGVTQTPRYLIKTRGQQVTLSCSPISGHRSVSWYQQTPGQGLQFLFEYFSETQRNKGNFPGRFSGRQFSNSRSEMNVSTLELGDSALYLCASSFPLTGKETQYFGPGTRLLVL.

The rearrangement joins TRBV5-4 to TRBJ2-1; D is possibly TRBD1 (8 bases). The CDR3 contains 17 residues. V shed 2 bases and J shed 8 bases, with 23 bases lying between them. Germline CDR1 and CDR2: SGHNT and YYREEE (reference sequence). CDR3: CASSFRTGYGGGHEQFF. The CDR3 DNA reads as TGTGCCAGCAGCTTTAGGACAGGGTATGGGGGAGGGCATGAGCAGTTCTTC.

As regards this clone: Other DNA sequences in the same sample also yield this CDR3. The V and J genes are TRBV10-1 and TRBJ2-7; 11 nucleotides agree with TRBD2. The junction had 5 bases not matched to a gene; V was cut back by 6 bases and J by 4 bases. The CDR3 covers 14 residues. The germline V gene encodes CDR1 WNHNN and CDR2 SYGVQD (reference sequence). The CDR3 region has the DNA TGCGCCAGCAGCCCTGGGACTAGCGGTTACGAGCAGTACTTC. Its translation is CASSPGTSGYEQYF.